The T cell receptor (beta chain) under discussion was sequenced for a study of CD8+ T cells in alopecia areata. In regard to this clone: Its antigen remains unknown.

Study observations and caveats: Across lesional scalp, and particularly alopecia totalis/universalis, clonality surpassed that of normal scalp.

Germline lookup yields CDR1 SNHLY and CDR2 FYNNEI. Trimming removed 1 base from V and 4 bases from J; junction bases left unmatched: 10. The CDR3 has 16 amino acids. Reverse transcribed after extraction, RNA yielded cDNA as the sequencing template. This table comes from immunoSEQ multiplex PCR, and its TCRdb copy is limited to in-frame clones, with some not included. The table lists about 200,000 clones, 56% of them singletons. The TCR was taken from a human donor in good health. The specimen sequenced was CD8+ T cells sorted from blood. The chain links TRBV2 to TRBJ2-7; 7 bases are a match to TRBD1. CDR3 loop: CASSEGTGQEIYEQYF. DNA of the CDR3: TGTGCCAGCAGTGAAGGTACCGGACAGGAGATATACGAGCAGTACTTC.